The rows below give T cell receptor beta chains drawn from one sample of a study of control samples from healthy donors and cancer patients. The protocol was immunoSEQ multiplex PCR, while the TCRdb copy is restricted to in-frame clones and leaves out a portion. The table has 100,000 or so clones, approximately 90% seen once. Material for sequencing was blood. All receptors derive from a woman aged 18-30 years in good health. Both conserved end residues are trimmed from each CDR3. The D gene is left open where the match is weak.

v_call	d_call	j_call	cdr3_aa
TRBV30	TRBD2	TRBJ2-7	AWKLAGVYEQY
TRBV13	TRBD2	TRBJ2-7	ASTPPGGSSYEQY
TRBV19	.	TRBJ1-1	ASSGGVLGTEAF
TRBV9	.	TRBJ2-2	ASSPYHTGELF
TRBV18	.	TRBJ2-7	ASSPLLGSNEQY
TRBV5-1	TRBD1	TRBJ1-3	ASSLGPGTGGSGNTIY
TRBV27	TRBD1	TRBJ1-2	ASSSTGTGSRGYT
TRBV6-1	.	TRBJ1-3	ASSEGSSGNTIY
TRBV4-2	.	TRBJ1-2	ASSQVQLFGYT
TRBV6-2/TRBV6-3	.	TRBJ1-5	ASSSPIGGRSNQPQH
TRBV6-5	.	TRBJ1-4	ASSQGLGEVEKLF
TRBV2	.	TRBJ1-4	ATIREKLF
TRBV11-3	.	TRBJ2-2	ASSSARGETGELF
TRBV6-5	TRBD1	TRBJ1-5	ASGTKPGGNQPQH
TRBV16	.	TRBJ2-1	ASSQFDRNEQF
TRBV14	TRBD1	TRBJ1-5	ASSPTAIDRAFNQPQH
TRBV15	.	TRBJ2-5	ATSRETTLGTQY
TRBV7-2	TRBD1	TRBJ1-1	ASSLAGGQGYTEAF
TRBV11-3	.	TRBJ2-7	ASSLYPPVLSSYEQY
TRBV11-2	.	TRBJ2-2	ASSLTPGGELF
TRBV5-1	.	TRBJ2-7	ASSLGRVISYEQY
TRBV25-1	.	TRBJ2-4	ASSVLRGVTDIQY
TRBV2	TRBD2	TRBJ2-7	ASRAASGSRAYEQY
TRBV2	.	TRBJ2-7	ASSEAGHTDYEQY
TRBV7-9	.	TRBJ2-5	ASSPSETQY
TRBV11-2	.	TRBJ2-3	ASSLFASGTDTQY
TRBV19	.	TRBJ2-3	ASRRTHAGFSDTQY
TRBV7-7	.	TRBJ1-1	ASSEDGGTEAF
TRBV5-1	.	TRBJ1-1	ASSLDWQMNTEAF
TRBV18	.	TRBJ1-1	ASSPYGSTVNTEAF